Listed below are T cell receptor beta chains from one sample, sequenced in a study of T-cell memory formation after mild COVID-19. TCRdb passed the 5' RACE reads through MiXCR, listing each CDR3 protein once. The sample shows about 320,000 distinct CDR3 sequences, over 11% of them seen only once. The sequenced material came from PBMCs or a T cell subset sorted from them (not recorded which). Every receptor here comes from a man between 18 and 35 years old who had mild COVID-19 (a few samples of this study predate the infection). Cell type and time point are not known. Each CDR3 is given with its conserved first and last residue. A D gene is named only where the DNA matches it firmly. Rows may omit the clone size; those that give it use once, few, many or a size class.

v_call	clone_size	d_call	j_call	cdr3_nt	cdr3_aa
TRBV12-3/TRBV12-4	few	TRBD1	TRBJ2-1	TGTGCCAGCAGTTTAGTCAGGGGGTACTACAATGAGCAGTTCTTC	CASSLVRGYYNEQFF
TRBV5-1	few	TRBD1	TRBJ1-2	TGCGCCAGCAGCAAGGAGGCGACAGGGTCAAGCTACACCTTC	CASSKEATGSSYTF
TRBV20-1	.	.	TRBJ1-1	TGCAGTGCTTCCCAAGATGAAGCTTTCTTT	CSASQDEAFF
TRBV4-3	few	TRBD1	TRBJ1-2	TGCGCCAGCAGCCAAGTTACCCGGGACAGGGAGCATAATGGCTACACCTTC	CASSQVTRDREHNGYTF
TRBV5-1	many	TRBD1	TRBJ2-5	TGCGCCAGCAGCCCTTGGACAGGGGAAGAGACCCAGTACTTC	CASSPWTGEETQYF
TRBV9	.	.	TRBJ2-1	TGTGCCAGCATCGGACACCGATTGGGTTACAATGAGCAGTTCTTC	CASIGHRLGYNEQFF
TRBV12-3/TRBV12-4	.	.	TRBJ1-2	TGTGCCAGCAGTTTTCAGGGGACAAGCGGCTACACCTTC	CASSFQGTSGYTF
TRBV7-9	few	TRBD2	TRBJ2-3	TGTGCCAGCAGCTCCCAGCGGGGGGCGGATACGCAGTATTTT	CASSSQRGADTQYF
TRBV7-3	few	.	TRBJ2-1	TGTGCCAGCAGCATCGGCGCGTACAATGAGCAGTTCTTC	CASSIGAYNEQFF
TRBV15	few	TRBD1	TRBJ2-7	TGTGCCACCAGCAGGAGACCGGGACAGGTGGACTCCGAGCAGTACTTC	CATSRRPGQVDSEQYF
TRBV5-1	few	.	TRBJ1-4	TGCGCCAGCAGCGAAGGGGCGACTGAAAAACTGTTTTTT	CASSEGATEKLFF
TRBV5-1	.	TRBD2	TRBJ2-7	TGCGCCAGCAGCTTGTACGGCCCGGGACTAGCGGGGGACCCTAAGGAGCAGTACTTC	CASSLYGPGLAGDPKEQYF
TRBV6-6	.	.	TRBJ2-5	TGTGCCAGCAGTTACGCACTAGGGCGGGAGACCCAGTACTTC	CASSYALGRETQYF
TRBV28	few	TRBD2	TRBJ2-1	TGTGCCAGTTGGGGCGGGGGCTCCTACAATGAGCAGTTCTTC	CASWGGGSYNEQFF
TRBV4-1	.	.	TRBJ2-7	TGCGCCAGCAGCCAAGGGGACGTGGATTACGAGCAGTACTTC	CASSQGDVDYEQYF
TRBV5-1	.	.	TRBJ2-1	TGCGCCAGCAGCTCGGTCTCCAGGGGTTTGGGTAATGAGCAGTTCTTC	CASSSVSRGLGNEQFF
TRBV7-2	few	.	TRBJ2-2	TGTGCCAGCAGCACGCAGGTTACCGGGGAGCTGTTTTTT	CASSTQVTGELFF
TRBV7-8	.	.	TRBJ2-1	TGTGCCAGCAGCTTCCCGGAATCTAGCAATGAGCAGTTCTTC	CASSFPESSNEQFF
TRBV7-2	few	.	TRBJ2-2	TGTGCCAGCAGCTTAGATTCTCGGGGGACCGGGGAGCTGTTTTTT	CASSLDSRGTGELFF
TRBV7-2	.	.	TRBJ2-7	TGTGCCAGCAGCTTAAAAATAGGAGGACGCTACGAGCAGTACTTC	CASSLKIGGRYEQYF
TRBV6-5	few	.	TRBJ1-1	TGTGCCAGCAGGCCACAGGGTTGGGCTGAAGCTTTCTTT	CASRPQGWAEAFF
TRBV5-1	.	.	TRBJ1-6	TGCGCCAGCACCGGGACAACCAATTCACCCCTCCACTTT	CASTGTTNSPLHF
TRBV20-1	.	.	TRBJ2-5	TGCAGTGCCCCCCCGGGACCACTTCCAGGGGAGACCCAGTACTTC	CSAPPGPLPGETQYF
TRBV7-9	few	.	TRBJ2-5	TGTGCCAGCAGCAGGCTTTTCGAGACCCAGTACTTC	CASSRLFETQYF
TRBV6-2/TRBV6-3	.	.	TRBJ2-1	TGTGCCAGCAGTTTGCCCTACTACAATGAGCAGTTCTTC	CASSLPYYNEQFF
TRBV7-9	.	.	TRBJ2-1	TGTGCCAGCAGCTTTGGTACCTACAATGAGCAGTTCTTC	CASSFGTYNEQFF
TRBV12-3/TRBV12-4	.	.	TRBJ1-5	TGTGCCAGCACCTCACAGGCAGTCAATCAGCCCCAGCATTTT	CASTSQAVNQPQHF
TRBV4-1	few	TRBD2	TRBJ2-5	TGCGCCAGCAGCAGCAGCGGGGGGGGGTCAGGGACCCAGTACTTC	CASSSSGGGSGTQYF
TRBV7-2	.	TRBD2	TRBJ2-7	TGTGCCAGCAGCTTATGGGGAGGGAACGAGCAGTACTTC	CASSLWGGNEQYF
TRBV9	many	.	TRBJ2-3	TGTGCCAGCAGCGTAGTACCGGTCCCGGATACGCAGTATTTT	CASSVVPVPDTQYF
TRBV6-2/TRBV6-3	.	.	TRBJ2-3	TGTGCCAGCAGGAAACGGACAGACCGCACAGATACGCAGTATTTT	CASRKRTDRTDTQYF
TRBV5-1	few	TRBD2	TRBJ2-1	TGCGCCAGCAGCTTGAGGAAAGCGGGGGGGCTTAATGAGCAGTTCTTC	CASSLRKAGGLNEQFF
TRBV7-9	many	TRBD2	TRBJ2-1	TGTGCCAGCAGCCACGGGACTAGCGGGGGGTTCTACAATGAGCAGTTCTTC	CASSHGTSGGFYNEQFF
TRBV7-2	few	TRBD1	TRBJ2-2	TGTGCCAGCAGCCGGCGGACAGGGTACGCCGGGGAGCTGTTTTTT	CASSRRTGYAGELFF
TRBV5-5	few	.	TRBJ2-7	TGTGCCAGCAGCTACACAGGGATCCACGAGCAGTACTTC	CASSYTGIHEQYF
TRBV4-1	.	.	TRBJ1-6	TGCGCCAGCAGCCAAGAAAGGTGGGAGAATTCACCCCTCCACTTT	CASSQERWENSPLHF
TRBV6-2/TRBV6-3	few	.	TRBJ1-5	TGTGCCAGCAGAATGCCTGGGAACTCCCTCACGGGGACCCAGCATTTT	CASRMPGNSLTGTQHF
TRBV24-1	few	TRBD2	TRBJ2-3	TGTGCCACCAGTGACCGGCCGGGACTAGAGACAGATACGCAGTATTTT	CATSDRPGLETDTQYF
TRBV5-1	.	TRBD1	TRBJ1-1	TGCGCCAGCAGCTTGGCCCCAGGGGGCCTAACTGAAGCTTTCTTT	CASSLAPGGLTEAFF
TRBV12-3/TRBV12-4	many	TRBD1	TRBJ2-1	TGTGCCAGCAACGGACAGGAGTACAATGAGCAGTTCTTC	CASNGQEYNEQFF
TRBV5-1	few	TRBD2	TRBJ2-6	TGCGCCAGCAGCGTGGGACTAGCGGGGGCCCCCTCTGGGGCCAACGTCCTGACTTTC	CASSVGLAGAPSGANVLTF
TRBV28	few	.	TRBJ1-3	TGTGCCAGCCGGGACACCAACTCTGGAAACACCATATATTTT	CASRDTNSGNTIYF
TRBV12-3/TRBV12-4	.	TRBD1	TRBJ1-5	TGTGCCAGCAGTTTAGGGTTCCAGGGGGACAATCAGCCCCAGCATTTT	CASSLGFQGDNQPQHF
TRBV7-9	many	TRBD2	TRBJ2-3	TGTGCCAGCAGCCCCCCGATAGCGGGGGGCACAGATACGCAGTATTTT	CASSPPIAGGTDTQYF
TRBV6-2/TRBV6-3	few	.	TRBJ2-3	TGTGCCAGCAGACTCACTCAGGGAGGCGATACGCAGTATTTT	CASRLTQGGDTQYF
TRBV11-2	few	TRBD1	TRBJ2-1	TGTGCCAGCAGGGGACAGGGACGGAATGAGCAGTTCTTC	CASRGQGRNEQFF
TRBV2	.	TRBD1	TRBJ2-7	TGTGCCAGCAAGGGACAGGGGGTATACGAGCAGTACTTC	CASKGQGVYEQYF
TRBV19	few	.	TRBJ2-1	TGTGCCAGTCACCGGGGGGCCGCGCATGAGCAGTTCTTC	CASHRGAAHEQFF
TRBV6-2/TRBV6-3	few	.	TRBJ2-7	TGTGCCAGCCGGGGACGGAACGGGACACCCTACGAGCAGTACTTC	CASRGRNGTPYEQYF
TRBV4-2	many	TRBD1	TRBJ1-5	TGTGCCAGCAGCCCAGCGGGGGAAACAGGGGGGGTTCAGCCCCAGCATTTT	CASSPAGETGGVQPQHF
TRBV7-9	.	TRBD1	TRBJ2-6	TGTGCCAGCAGCGGGACAGGGTCTGGTGCTGGGGCCAACGTCCTGACTTTC	CASSGTGSGAGANVLTF
TRBV12-3/TRBV12-4	few	.	TRBJ1-1	TGTGCCAGCAGTTGGGTATACACTGAAGCTTTCTTT	CASSWVYTEAFF
TRBV3-1	few	TRBD1	TRBJ1-2	TGTGCCAGCAGCCACGGACAGGGGGTAAGGGGGGGCTACACCTTC	CASSHGQGVRGGYTF
TRBV30	.	.	TRBJ2-2	TGTGCCTGGAGTGTATTTGGGGAGCTGTTTTTT	CAWSVFGELFF
TRBV7-8	.	.	TRBJ1-6	TGTGCCAGCAGCTTAGAAATAGGGGGAGGTAATTCACCCCTCCACTTT	CASSLEIGGGNSPLHF